The 13 T cell receptor beta chains below come from one sample, sequenced in a study of T-cell reconstitution after alpha-beta-depleted transplantation in children. This sample's TCRbeta library carried unique molecular identifier barcodes. TCRdb analysed the PCR reads with MiXCR anew, one entry per CDR3 protein. Here the sample spans roughly 200,000 distinct CDR3 sequences, approximately 10% being singletons. The material sequenced was PBMCs, taken before TCRalphabeta/CD19-depleted stem cell transplant. The receptors were gathered from a child under three years old with acute myeloid leukemia, due to receive a stem cell transplant.

The table lists this clonotype with many counts. J is TRBJ2-5 and V is TRBV5-1; TRBD2 agrees at 10 bases. The junction had 4 bases not matched to a gene; V was cut back by 0 bases and J by 5 bases. CDR1 is SGHRS, CDR2 YFSETQ, per germline. The CDR3 totals 15 residues. The CDR3 loop is CASSLAGTSVETQYF. The CDR3 DNA sequence: TGCGCCAGCAGCTTGGCCGGGACTAGCGTTGAGACCCAGTACTTC.

This clonotype has at least ten counts. The V and J genes are TRBV12-3 or TRBV12-4 and TRBJ1-1; no definite D call. There are 14 residues in the CDR3. The V gene lost 5 bases and the J gene lost 2 bases, with 12 bases spanning the gap. CDR3 nucleotides: TGTGCCAGCAGTCTAGACGGGCATAACACTGAAGCTTTCTTT. This sequence encodes CASSLDGHNTEAFF.

This clonotype was seen ten or more times. The chain combines TRBV5-1 with TRBJ2-5, with D uncertain. Per the germline V gene, CDR1 is SGHRS and CDR2 is YFSETQ. This CDR3 has 15 amino acids. V lost 0 bases and J lost 2, with 11 bases in between. CDR3 sequence reads: CASSLAGRPQETQYF. For the CDR3, the DNA is TGCGCCAGCAGCTTGGCAGGCAGGCCACAAGAGACCCAGTACTTC.

This clonotype was observed at least ten times. The CDR3 region is CASSDPGHANQPQHF. Here the CDR3 DNA reads TGTGCCAGCAGTGACCCAGGACATGCCAATCAGCCCCAGCATTTT. This sequence joins TRBV6-2 or TRBV6-3 and TRBJ1-5, with D perhaps TRBD1 (5 bases). With 5 bases removed from V and 3 bases from J, the gap between germline ends came to 14 bases. Per the germline V gene, CDR1 is MNHEY and CDR2 is SVGEGT. CDR3 length equals 15 residues.

This clonotype was seen many times. The chain couples TRBV11-2 to TRBJ2-7, with D possibly being TRBD1 (6 bases). This CDR3 is 12 amino acids long. The germline gives CDR1 SGHAT, CDR2 FQNNGV. V dropped 1 base and J dropped 9 bases, with 10 bases sitting between them. The CDR3 protein is CASSLGGLGQYF. The CDR3 nucleotides are TGTGCCAGCAGCTTAGGGGGGCTTGGGCAGTACTTC.

Many counts were recorded for this clonotype. The genes are TRBV7-8 and TRBJ2-2; 12 bases agree with TRBD2. Per the germline V gene, CDR1 is SGHVS and CDR2 is FQNEAQ. This CDR3 region has 15 residues. The V segment lost 3 bases and the J segment 6 bases; nucleotides outside the gene matches: 2. Here the CDR3 reads CASSLRLAGAGELFF. CDR3 DNA sequence: TGTGCCAGCAGCTTGAGACTAGCGGGGGCCGGGGAGCTGTTTTTT. The complete variable domain, with remaining parts taken from reference TRBV7-8 and TRBJ2-2, reads GAGVSQSPRYKVAKRGQDVALRCDPISGHVSLFWYQQALGQGPEFLTYFQNEAQLDKSGLPSDRFFAERPEGSVSTLKIQRTQQEDSAVYLCASSLRLAGAGELFFGEGSRLTVL.

This clonotype was recorded many times. The chain employs TRBV5-1 and TRBJ1-2; D call uncertain. Germline CDR1 SGHRS, CDR2 YFSETQ. The CDR3 runs to 13 residues. Trimming removed 3 bases from V and 2 bases from J, with 8 bases in between. CDR3: CASSSQRNYGYTF. The CDR3 nucleotides are TGCGCCAGCAGCTCCCAGAGAAACTATGGCTACACCTTC.

This clonotype was counted many times. The gene calls are TRBV29-1 and TRBJ1-1; possibly TRBD1 for D (5 bases). The germline CDR1 and CDR2 sequences are SQVTM and ANQGSEA. CDR3 length: 14 amino acids. V shed 0 bases and J shed 6 bases, with 14 bases lying between them. CDR3 protein: CSVEDAHGAAEAFF. The DNA for the CDR3 is TGCAGCGTTGAAGACGCCCACGGGGCAGCTGAAGCTTTCTTT.

The sample holds many counts of this clonotype. The J gene is TRBJ1-4, the V gene TRBV25-1; D may be TRBD1 (6 bases). The CDR3 totals 15 residues. Germline V lookup: CDR1 MGHDK, CDR2 SYGVNS. Trimming left V 6 bases short and J 0 bases short, with 11 bases between. CDR3 loop: CASRGGQSTNEKLFF. Here the CDR3 DNA reads TGTGCCAGCAGGGGAGGACAGTCAACTAATGAAAAACTGTTTTTT.

This clonotype was observed a handful of times. V usage is TRBV27 and J usage is TRBJ2-3; the D gene is possibly TRBD2 (6 bases). Germline-derived CDR1 and CDR2 are MNHEY and SMNVEV (reference sequence). V was shortened by 1 base and J by 7 bases, with 9 bases between the two germline ends. The CDR3 is made up of 13 amino acids. CDR3 nucleotide sequence: TGTGCCAGCAGTTTATGGGGAGGACATACGCAGTATTTT. This translates into CASSLWGGHTQYF.

This sequence joins TRBV20-1 and TRBJ1-2, with TRBD1 matching 11 bases. The CDR3 has 15 amino acids. CDR1 and CDR2 from the germline V gene are DFQATT and SNEGSKA (reference sequence). After removal of 0 bases from V and 7 bases from J, the junction contained 7 bases not matched to a gene. CDR3 sequence reads: CSARDRTGGEFGYTF. CDR3 bases: TGCAGTGCTAGAGATAGGACAGGGGGCGAGTTTGGCTACACCTTC.

The gene calls are TRBV30 and TRBJ2-7, with TRBD2 as a possible D gene (6 bases). Trimming shortened V by 2 bases and J by 2 bases, and 13 bases separated the two germline ends. Germline V gene sequence: CDR1 GTSNPN, CDR2 SVGIG (reference sequence). This CDR3 has 14 amino acids. CDR3: CAWSLEGRTYEQYF. The CDR3 coding sequence is TGTGCCTGGAGTCTCGAGGGGAGGACCTACGAGCAGTACTTC.

This clonotype has a handful of counts. The V and J genes are TRBV6-1 and TRBJ2-5, with TRBD1 as a possible D gene (5 bases). Germline V gene sequence: CDR1 MNHNS, CDR2 SASEGT. The CDR3 has 14 amino acids. V was shortened by 6 bases and J by 3 bases, with 14 bases between the two germline ends. CDR3 residues: CASSGQGEKETQYF. CDR3 bases: TGTGCCAGCAGCGGGCAGGGTGAAAAAGAGACCCAGTACTTC.